Below, 26 T cell receptor beta chains from the same sample are listed, as sequenced in a study of cytomegalovirus exposure and HLA in healthy donors. The PCR employed 60 Vbeta primers together with 13 Jbeta primers. Libraries were prepared by immunoSEQ multiplex PCR; TCRdb keeps only in-frame clonotypes and omits some of them. Of a few hundred thousand clones in the sample, over 75% were seen once. The sequenced sample consisted of PBMCs. The receptors were sampled from a girl under 10 years old in good health and CMV-seronegative.

The V call is TRBV7-9, the J call TRBJ1-3; TRBD1 is a possible D gene (5 bases). Germline loops: CDR1 SEHNR, CDR2 FQNEAQ (reference sequence). The CDR3 has 16 amino acids. Trimming cost V 2 bases and J 0 bases, with 11 bases left between them. CDR3 sequence: CASSLQGFLSGNTIYF. The DNA for the CDR3 is TGTGCCAGCAGCTTACAGGGTTTCCTCTCTGGAAACACCATATATTTT.

This clone was detected once. This sequence joins TRBV6-5 and TRBJ1-1; the match to TRBD1 covers 9 bases. The CDR3 is 14 residues long. With 3 bases clipped from V and 5 bases from J, the junction kept 4 bases outside the gene matches. CDR1 is MNHEY, CDR2 SVGAGI, per germline. Written as DNA, the CDR3 is TGTGCCAGCAGTTATGACAGGGGGAATACTGAAGCTTTCTTT. This sequence encodes CASSYDRGNTEAFF.

This clone was observed a few times. The sample holds other DNA sequences that translate to the same CDR3. The genes are TRBV7-9 and TRBJ2-3; D possibly corresponds to TRBD1 (5 bases). The germline V and J ends were trimmed by 4 bases and 6 bases, with 11 bases remaining between them. The CDR3 has 13 residues. CDR1 SEHNR and CDR2 FQNEAQ come from the germline V gene (reference sequence). This CDR3 reads CASSSPTVDTQYF. The CDR3 nucleotides read TGTGCCAGCAGCTCGCCGACAGTTGATACGCAGTATTTT.

This chain joins TRBV5-4 and TRBJ2-1; 7 bases agree with TRBD1. This CDR3 contains 15 residues. J gave up 1 base and V 4 bases, and 5 bases lay outside the gene matches. Germline lookup yields CDR1 SGHNT and CDR2 YYREEE (reference sequence). The CDR3 reads CASSLDRASYNEQFF. For the CDR3, the DNA is TGTGCCAGCAGCCTAGACAGGGCGTCCTACAATGAGCAGTTCTTC.

This sequence joins TRBV6-4 and TRBJ2-3, with 8 bases fitting TRBD1. The CDR3 is made up of 14 amino acids. Germline CDR1 is MRHNA and CDR2 is SNTAGT. After removal of 6 bases from V and 1 base from J, the junction contained 3 bases not matched to a gene. This CDR3 is CASSQGAGTDTQYF. The CDR3 DNA is TGTGCCAGCAGCCAGGGGGCTGGCACAGATACGCAGTATTTT.

V gene TRBV5-6 combines with J gene TRBJ1-5, with no clear D. There are 16 residues in the CDR3. Looked up from germline, CDR1 is SGHDT and CDR2 is YYEEEE. V was cut by 0 bases and J by 2 bases, with 12 bases left in between. This chain's CDR3 is CASSLGETKGNQPQHF. Written as DNA, the CDR3 is TGTGCCAGCAGCTTGGGGGAGACGAAGGGCAATCAGCCCCAGCATTTT.

The chain uses TRBV10-2 and TRBJ2-7, with D tentatively TRBD2 (5 bases). In germline, CDR1 is WSHSY, CDR2 SAAADI. The CDR3 covers 14 residues. Trimming shortened V by 6 bases and J by 0 bases, and 12 bases separated the two germline ends. The DNA for the CDR3 is TGCGCCAGCAGCCCCCGGGGAGACTCCTACGAGCAGTACTTC. As protein: CASSPRGDSYEQYF.

The chain uses TRBV30 and TRBJ1-2; D not certain. CDR1 and CDR2 from the germline V gene are GTSNPN and SVGIG (reference sequence). This CDR3 has 13 amino acids. V dropped 3 bases and J dropped 4 bases, with 12 bases sitting between them. Here the CDR3 DNA reads TGTGCCTGGAGCTCGGGTGGAGGCTATGGCTACACCTTC. Protein: CAWSSGGGYGYTF.

The chain couples TRBV6-6 to TRBJ2-1; possible D gene TRBD2, 6 bases. The V end lost 7 bases, the J end lost 2 bases, and 9 bases lay between the germline ends. The length of the CDR3 is 13 residues. Germline V gene data show CDR1 as MNHNY and CDR2 as SVGAGI (reference sequence). The CDR3 is CASMEGPYNEQFF. CDR3 DNA sequence: TGTGCCAGCATGGAGGGGCCCTACAATGAGCAGTTCTTC.

The CDR3 coding sequence is TGTGCCAGCGGGACAGGGGGCACTGAAGCTTTCTTT. Translation gives CASGTGGTEAFF. The gene calls are TRBV7-9 and TRBJ1-1; 11 positions match TRBD1. The CDR3 has 12 amino acids. Germline lookup yields CDR1 SEHNR and CDR2 FQNEAQ (reference sequence). Unmatched junction bases numbered 0, after V lost 8 bases and J lost 4 bases. Drawing the rest from reference TRBV7-9 and TRBJ1-1, the complete variable domain is DTGVSQNPRHKITKRGQNVTFRCDPISEHNRLYWYRQTLGQGPEFLTYFQNEAQLEKSRLLSDRFSAERPKGSFSTLEIQRTEQGDSAMYLCASGTGGTEAFFGQGTRLTVV.

The V gene is TRBV7-9, the J gene TRBJ2-3, with 10 bases aligning to TRBD2. CDR1 is SEHNR, CDR2 FQNEAQ, per germline (reference sequence). After removal of 4 bases from V and 2 bases from J, the junction contained 15 bases not matched to a gene. CDR3 length: 19 residues. The CDR3 loop is CASSYSHRTSGFLTDTQYF. CDR3 nucleotide sequence: TGTGCCAGCAGCTACTCCCACCGGACTAGCGGTTTTCTCACAGATACGCAGTATTTT.

This clone has just one count. This chain uses TRBV7-9 with TRBJ2-2; D ambiguous. Trimming stripped 8 bases from V and 6 bases from J, with 7 bases between. CDR1 is SEHNR, CDR2 FQNEAQ, per germline (reference sequence). The length of the CDR3 is 11 residues. The CDR3 here is CASVNSGELFF. The CDR3 region has the DNA TGTGCCAGCGTTAACTCCGGGGAGCTGTTTTTT. Together with reference TRBV7-9 and TRBJ2-2, the CDR3 gives the full variable domain: DTGVSQNPRHKITKRGQNVTFRCDPISEHNRLYWYRQTLGQGPEFLTYFQNEAQLEKSRLLSDRFSAERPKGSFSTLEIQRTEQGDSAMYLCASVNSGELFFGEGSRLTVL.

The chain has TRBV9 and TRBJ2-1; 11 bases map to TRBD2. The V gene end was trimmed by 4 bases and the J gene end by 4 bases; junction bases not matched to a gene: 4. Looked up from germline, CDR1 is SGDLS and CDR2 is YYNGEE. This CDR3 has 15 amino acids. This CDR3 reads CASSPGLAVYNEQFF. CDR3 sequence (DNA): TGTGCCAGCAGCCCGGGACTAGCGGTTTACAATGAGCAGTTCTTC.

The chain carries TRBV19 and TRBJ2-7; TRBD2 matches at 11 bases. V lost 4 bases and J lost 0; bases outside the gene matches: 2. The V gene's germline CDR1 is LNHDA and CDR2 SQIVND (reference sequence). CDR3 length equals 15 residues. The CDR3 loop is CASSTLAGGSYEQYF. The CDR3 bases are TGTGCCAGTAGTACCCTAGCGGGGGGCTCCTACGAGCAGTACTTC.

V is TRBV5-4 and J is TRBJ1-4; the D is unclear. V lost 0 bases and J 0 bases, leaving 6 bases between the germline ends. The CDR3 covers 15 residues. In germline, CDR1 is SGHNT, CDR2 YYREEE (reference sequence). The CDR3 is CASSLDAATNEKLFF. The DNA for the CDR3 is TGTGCCAGCAGCTTGGACGCAGCAACTAATGAAAAACTGTTTTTT.

The rearrangement uses TRBV30 and TRBJ2-7; 9 bases align to TRBD2. The V and J ends lost 0 bases and 3 bases, in that order; junction bases with no gene match: 6. The V gene's germline CDR1 is GTSNPN and CDR2 SVGIG (reference sequence). This CDR3 is built from 15 residues. CDR3 nucleotide sequence: TGTGCCTGGAGTGTGGGCCTAGCGGGGATCTACGAGCAGTACTTC. Translation: CAWSVGLAGIYEQYF.

J is TRBJ1-5 and V is TRBV6-1, with D perhaps matching TRBD1 (5 bases). Trimming removed 6 bases from V and 2 bases from J, with 8 bases in between. This CDR3 has 13 amino acids. Germline CDR1 and CDR2: MNHNS and SASEGT. Here the CDR3 reads CASSPRGNQPQHF. In nucleotides, the CDR3 is TGTGCCAGCAGCCCCAGGGGCAATCAGCCCCAGCATTTT.

This chain uses TRBV25-1 with TRBJ2-2; unclear D gene. The CDR3 is 16 amino acids. Per germline, CDR1 MGHDK and CDR2 SYGVNS. V was pared by 0 bases and J by 6 bases, with 14 bases between. The CDR3 coding sequence is TGTGCCAGCAGTGAATATGGCTCGGGTGGAGCCGGGGAGCTGTTTTTT. Its translation: CASSEYGSGGAGELFF.

The chain couples TRBV10-1 to TRBJ2-1, with 7 bases aligning to TRBD2. CDR1 WNHNN and CDR2 SYGVQD come from the germline V gene (reference sequence). V lost 3 bases to trimming and J lost 6 bases; unmatched junction nucleotides: 17. This CDR3 contains 18 residues. CDR3 amino acids: CASSEQYHGGSPINEQFF. The CDR3 DNA follows: TGCGCCAGCAGTGAACAATATCATGGCGGGAGCCCAATCAATGAGCAGTTCTTC.

This chain uses TRBV2 with TRBJ1-1; possibly TRBD1 for D (6 bases). This CDR3 region has 13 residues. The germline V gene encodes CDR1 SNHLY and CDR2 FYNNEI. Trimming stripped 2 bases from V and 7 bases from J, with 11 bases between. In DNA form, the CDR3 reads TGTGCCAGCAGTGAACAGGGGCGTAGTGAAGCTTTCTTT. Protein sequence: CASSEQGRSEAFF.

This clone appeared a few times. Distinct nucleotide sequences in the sample also encode this CDR3. The chain uses TRBV6-5 and TRBJ1-2; D is ambiguous. Germline V gene data show CDR1 as MNHEY and CDR2 as SVGAGI. V gave up 2 bases and J gave up 2 bases, with 6 bases separating them. This CDR3 contains 13 residues. The CDR3 reads CASSYVQNYGYTF. The CDR3 nucleotides are TGTGCCAGCAGTTACGTACAGAACTATGGCTACACCTTC.

V is TRBV27 and J is TRBJ1-2, with D possibly TRBD1 on 6 matching bases. Germline V gene data show CDR1 as MNHEY and CDR2 as SMNVEV (reference sequence). The CDR3 runs 15 residues. The V end was cut by 2 bases, the J end by 6 bases, with 16 bases between. The CDR3 protein is CASSLIGGAVHGYTF. The CDR3 nucleotides read TGTGCCAGCAGTTTAATTGGGGGGGCGGTTCATGGCTACACCTTC.

J is TRBJ2-4 and V is TRBV5-6, with no clear D. Deletions cut 0 bases from V and 11 bases from J, with 9 bases between. Germline assignment: CDR1 SGHDT and CDR2 YYEEEE. The CDR3 contains 12 residues. CDR3 sequence: CASSLGDTLQYF. In nucleotides, the CDR3 is TGTGCCAGCAGCTTGGGAGACACTCTTCAGTACTTC. The variable domain in full, completed from reference TRBV5-6 and TRBJ2-4, reads DAGVTQSPTHLIKTRGQQVTLRCSPKSGHDTVSWYQQALGQGPQFIFQYYEEEERQRGNFPDRFSGHQFPNYSSELNVNALLLGDSALYLCASSLGDTLQYFGAGTRLSVL.

The genes are TRBV7-2 and TRBJ1-4; D gene uncertain. V was shortened by 5 bases and J by 5 bases, with 12 bases between the two germline ends. Germline V gene lookup returns CDR1 SGHTA and CDR2 FQGNSA. The CDR3 spans 14 residues. The CDR3 nucleotides read TGTGCCAGCAGCCAAGATCGAGGGAATGAAAAACTGTTTTTT. Translation gives CASSQDRGNEKLFF. Combining the CDR3 with reference TRBV7-2 and TRBJ1-4 gives the whole variable domain GAGVSQSPSNKVTEKGKDVELRCDPISGHTALYWYRQSLGQGLEFLIYFQGNSAPDKSGLPSDRFSAERTGGSVSTLTIQRTQQEDSAVYLCASSQDRGNEKLFFGSGTQLSVL.

This chain uses TRBV2 with TRBJ2-7; tentative D call: TRBD1 (7 bases). The CDR3 sequence is 15 residues long. V dropped 3 bases and J dropped 3 bases, with 15 bases sitting between them. Per the germline V gene, CDR1 is SNHLY and CDR2 is FYNNEI. The CDR3, as DNA: TGTGCCAGCAGTGATCGGGGGCAGGGGGGCTACGAGCAGTACTTC. This translates into CASSDRGQGGYEQYF.

V is TRBV10-1 and J is TRBJ2-2; D not resolved. This CDR3 is 13 amino acids long. Germline values: CDR1 WNHNN, CDR2 SYGVQD (reference sequence). V dropped 8 bases and J dropped 3 bases, with 10 bases sitting between them. The CDR3 nucleotides are TGCGCCAGCGCCTCGCGGTACACCGGGGAGCTGTTTTTT. Translated: CASASRYTGELFF.